Only a few counts were recorded for the clone carrying this T cell receptor beta chain. What it binds is not known. The data derive from a study of vaccination and CD4 T cells after COVID-19. Study-wide background: Participants received two doses of either BNT162b2 or mRNA-1273 vaccine. Cells received overlapping spike peptides from SARS-CoV-2, HCoV-NL63, HCoV-OC43 and HCoV-229E as stimulation. Points from the study as a whole: Convalescent patients displayed a median about 86% of reactive clones emerging only post-vaccination.

Time point denoted: late sampling 161 to 241 days after vaccination in a few convalescent patients. Treatment defined: approximately 9-day PBMC culture with coronavirus spike peptide pools or control peptides (ViraFEST assay). Researchers reported culturing under 2.5 million PBMCs per well with around 10 IU/ml IL-2 and about 10 ug/ml peptide pools. Oncomine TCR Beta short-read sequencing was applied to DNA from cultured CD4+ T cells. In TCRdb, the PCR reads were re-called with MiXCR into one record per CDR3 protein. The sample consists of 15,000 to 20,000 distinct CDR3 sequences, 51% of them appearing once. The sequence was obtained from a human donor who had recovered from COVID-19. Sequences were derived from CD4+ T cells from blood, cultured in vitro, sampled about 7 months after SARS-CoV-2 vaccination.

CDR3 coding DNA: TGCAGTGCTAGAGATCGGACCGGGGCGCAGTATTTT. It is translated as CSARDRTGAQYF. The chain employs TRBV20-1 and TRBJ2-3; a weak D match, TRBD2 (5 bases). Trimming removed 0 bases from V and 10 bases from J, with 11 bases in between. CDR1 and CDR2 from the germline V gene are DFQATT and SNEGSKA (reference sequence). CDR3 length equals 12 residues.